A selection of T cell receptor beta chains follows, all from one sample in a study of T cell repertoires in cytomegalovirus infection. TCRdb itself ran the reads through MiXCR, one entry per CDR3 protein. In the table there are over 300,000 distinct CDR3 sequences, 17% of which are singletons. Sequenced material: PBMCs. The receptor set was obtained from a human donor in good health (CMV status not recorded). Some clones in this sample may be carry-over from other donors' samples. CDR3s include the opening cysteine and the closing phenylalanine or tryptophan. A D gene is named only where the DNA matches it firmly. For some rows the clone size is stated as once, few or many, or as a class when expanded; others skip it.

v_call	j_call	d_call	clone_size	cdr3_aa	cdr3_nt
TRBV20-1	TRBJ2-3	TRBD2	.	CSATRAGIRTDTQYF	TGCAGTGCGACCCGAGCGGGGATACGCACAGATACGCAGTATTTT
TRBV15	TRBJ1-1	.	many	CATSRVRESGWNTEAFF	TGTGCCACCAGCAGAGTCCGGGAATCTGGGTGGAACACTGAAGCTTTCTTT
TRBV4-3	TRBJ1-6	TRBD1	many	CASSQDLARGRSSYNSPLHF	TGCGCCAGCAGCCAAGATCTAGCCAGGGGGCGAAGCTCCTATAATTCACCCCTCCACTTT
TRBV7-2	TRBJ2-3	.	many	CASSLLGSTDTQYF	TGTGCCAGCAGCCTCCTGGGCAGCACAGATACGCAGTATTTT
TRBV20-1	TRBJ1-1	.	many	CSARQGFEAFF	TGCAGTGCTAGACAGGGGTTTGAAGCTTTCTTT
TRBV7-9	TRBJ2-5	TRBD2	few	CASSTSKRGGQETQYF	TGTGCCAGCAGCACCTCAAAGCGGGGGGGGCAAGAGACCCAGTACTTC
TRBV20-1	TRBJ1-1	TRBD1	.	CSAQQGSMNTEAFF	TGCAGTGCTCAACAGGGGAGCATGAACACTGAAGCTTTCTTT
TRBV28	TRBJ2-4	.	few	CASSQIQGAKNIQYF	TGTGCCAGCAGTCAGATACAGGGAGCCAAAAACATTCAGTACTTC
TRBV7-2	TRBJ2-7	TRBD1	few	CASSLSRDSTYEQYF	TGTGCCAGCAGCTTAAGTCGGGACAGCACCTACGAGCAGTACTTC
TRBV2	TRBJ2-7	.	.	CASTQGDSSSYEQYF	TGTGCCAGCACCCAGGGGGACTCCAGCTCCTACGAGCAGTACTTC
TRBV12-3/TRBV12-4	TRBJ2-1	.	.	CASSRGFYNEQFF	TGTGCCAGCAGCCGGGGCTTCTACAATGAGCAGTTCTTC
TRBV2	TRBJ1-6	.	few	CASRTLAEEPLHF	TGTGCCAGCAGGACTCTCGCGGAGGAACCCCTCCACTTT
TRBV4-3	TRBJ1-1	TRBD1	few	CASSQWTGPTEAFF	TGCGCCAGCAGCCAATGGACAGGGCCCACTGAAGCTTTCTTT
TRBV27	TRBJ1-5	.	few	CASSFRGQFINSNQPQHF	TGTGCCAGCAGTTTTCGAGGTCAGTTCATTAATAGCAATCAGCCCCAGCATTTT
TRBV6-5	TRBJ2-5	.	once	CASSPRSEPGGYLTQYF	TGTGCCAGCAGCCCACGATCCGAGCCTGGGGGATATTTGACCCAGTACTTC
TRBV7-9	TRBJ2-3	.	few	CASSQGTLTTDTQYF	TGTGCCAGCAGCCAGGGGACACTAACCACAGATACGCAGTATTTT
TRBV27	TRBJ1-6	TRBD1	.	CASSFSGTVNSPLHF	TGTGCCAGCAGTTTTTCCGGGACAGTTAATTCACCCCTCCACTTT
TRBV7-2	TRBJ2-2	.	.	CASSSYRPPLTGELFF	TGTGCCAGCAGCTCCTATCGACCTCCTCTCACCGGGGAGCTGTTTTTT
TRBV7-6	TRBJ2-1	.	many	CASSVRQSDNEQFF	TGTGCCAGCAGCGTTAGACAGTCTGACAATGAGCAGTTCTTC
TRBV20-1	TRBJ1-1	TRBD1	few	CSARDRLGQSNTEAFF	TGCAGTGCTAGAGATAGACTGGGACAGTCTAACACTGAAGCTTTCTTT
TRBV15	TRBJ1-1	.	.	CATSRDLEAGGEAFF	TGTGCCACCAGCAGAGATCTGGAGGCGGGTGGTGAAGCTTTCTTT
TRBV4-1	TRBJ2-5	TRBD1	.	CASSQEARGLRETQYF	TGCGCCAGCAGCCAAGAGGCCAGGGGGCTCCGAGAGACCCAGTACTTC
TRBV12-3/TRBV12-4	TRBJ2-6	.	many	CAGYSGANVLTF	TGTGCCGGGTACTCTGGGGCCAACGTCCTGACTTTC
TRBV2	TRBJ1-5	TRBD1	.	CASSEGGTENQPQHF	TGTGCCAGCAGTGAGGGGGGGACAGAAAATCAGCCCCAGCATTTT
TRBV2	TRBJ2-5	.	.	CATTTNSAQETQYF	TGTGCCACCACAACAAATTCGGCACAAGAGACCCAGTACTTC
TRBV7-2	TRBJ2-5	TRBD2	many	CASSLDSGRGTQYF	TGTGCCAGCAGCTTAGATAGCGGGAGGGGGACCCAGTACTTC
TRBV7-9	TRBJ1-5	.	few	CASSSGEQPQHF	TGTGCCAGCAGCTCGGGGGAACAGCCCCAGCATTTT